Included here is one T cell receptor (beta chain) sequence, with context. There are 13 residues in the CDR3. J was trimmed by 7 bases and V by 5 bases; bases with no gene match: 7. The germline gives CDR1 SQVTM, CDR2 ANQGSEA. This record belongs to a study of early T cells in non-severe SARS-CoV-2 infection. Individual cDNA molecules carried attached unique molecular identifiers. TCRdb reanalysed the 5' RACE reads using MiXCR and keeps one entry per CDR3 protein. The sample records over 60,000 distinct CDR3 sequences, roughly 14% being singletons. The chain couples TRBV29-1 to TRBJ1-1; 10 nucleotides align to TRBD1. The TCR comes from an adult who was a healthcare worker with PCR-confirmed SARS-CoV-2 infection or an uninfected control (not recorded which). The sample was whole blood. CDR3 bases: TGCAGCGTTTCCCCGGGACAGGGGTTTGAAGCTTTCTTT. Translated: CSVSPGQGFEAFF.